These 10 T cell receptor beta chains were sequenced from one sample in a study of blood T cell repertoires in COVID-19. The data were produced by immunoSEQ multiplex PCR, yet TCRdb's version contains in-frame clones alone and is incomplete. The sample contains fewer than 250,000 clones, 88% of which appear only once. Sequenced: peripheral blood. These receptors originate from a man aged 25 to 45 with acute or convalescent COVID-19.

As DNA, the CDR3 is TGTGCTAGTGGTGTCGCAGGGTTTTCCGGGGAGCTGTTTTTT. Translation: CASGVAGFSGELFF. The chain employs TRBV12-5 and TRBJ2-2; D is possibly TRBD1 (5 bases). Germline V gene lookup returns CDR1 LGHNT and CDR2 FRNRAP. V dropped 5 bases and J dropped 6 bases, with 13 bases sitting between them. The CDR3 covers 14 residues.

The chain links TRBV19 to TRBJ2-7; tentative D call: TRBD2 (5 bases). This CDR3 has 13 residues. Germline V gene sequence: CDR1 LNHDA, CDR2 SQIVND (reference sequence). The V end was cut by 7 bases, the J end by 4 bases, with 14 bases between. The CDR3 DNA is TGTGCCAGTACCCACGGACCGGGGTACGAGCAGTACTTC. Its protein product is CASTHGPGYEQYF. Looking up the rest from reference TRBV19 and TRBJ2-7 gives the full variable domain: DGGITQSPKYLFRKEGQNVTLSCEQNLNHDAMYWYRQDPGQGLRLIYYSQIVNDFQKGDIAEGYSVSREKKESFPLTVTSAQKNPTAFYLCASTHGPGYEQYFGPGTRLTVT.

The chain links TRBV7-3 to TRBJ2-1; 10 positions agree with TRBD2. The CDR3 contains 15 residues. V gave up 5 bases and J gave up 7 bases; unmatched junction bases: 8. Germline V CDR1 and CDR2: SGHTA, FQGTGA. The DNA for the CDR3 is TGTGCCAGCAGCCCCGGACTAGCGGACGGGAATGAGCAGTTCTTC. Residues: CASSPGLADGNEQFF.

This clone was recorded a few times. The chain employs TRBV9 and TRBJ1-6; 7 nucleotides agree with TRBD1. V lost 0 bases to trimming and J lost 7 bases; unmatched junction nucleotides: 4. This CDR3 is built from 15 residues. The germline CDR1 and CDR2 sequences are SGDLS and YYNGEE. CDR3 sequence: CASSVGWDSNSPLHF. DNA of the CDR3: TGTGCCAGCAGCGTAGGTTGGGACAGCAATTCACCCCTCCACTTT.

The genes are TRBV7-2 and TRBJ2-6; D is unclear. V was clipped by 5 bases and J by 3 bases, with 11 bases between them. Germline V gene data show CDR1 as SGHTA and CDR2 as FQGNSA. The CDR3 length is 15 residues. The CDR3: CASSRHRVGANVLTF. The CDR3 bases are TGTGCCAGCAGCCGCCACCGGGTTGGGGCCAACGTCCTGACTTTC.

The CDR3, as DNA: TGTGCCAGCTCATCTACAGGGGTCGATGGCTACACCTTC. Protein product: CASSSTGVDGYTF. The chain employs TRBV18 and TRBJ1-2; 7 bases are a match to TRBD1. Trimming removed 5 bases from V and 6 bases from J; junction bases left unmatched: 6. This CDR3 region has 13 residues. Germline V gives CDR1 KGHSH, CDR2 LQKENI. Filled out from reference TRBV18 and TRBJ1-2, the complete variable domain reads NAGVMQNPRHLVRRRGQEARLRCSPMKGHSHVYWYRQLPEEGLKFMVYLQKENIIDESGMPKERFSAEFPKEGPSILRIQQVVRGDSAAYFCASSSTGVDGYTFGSGTRLTVV.

V is TRBV28 and J is TRBJ1-5, with 9 bases fitting TRBD1. This CDR3 comprises 15 residues. Germline CDR1 reads MDHEN; CDR2 reads SYDVKM. The J segment lost 9 bases and the V segment lost 3 bases, leaving 9 bases of the junction unmatched. CDR3 protein: CASSLDRGGGRPQHF. The CDR3 bases are TGTGCCAGCAGTTTGGACAGGGGCGGGGGAAGGCCCCAGCATTTT.

The rearrangement joins TRBV28 to TRBJ2-3; a weak D match, TRBD1 (5 bases). Germline-derived CDR1 and CDR2 are MDHEN and SYDVKM. The ends were cut back, 6 bases at V and 13 bases at J, with 17 bases in the middle. This CDR3 comprises 12 residues. The CDR3 coding sequence is TGTGCCAGCAGCGATCTGGTCAGGGTGAAGTATTTT. Its protein is CASSDLVRVKYF.

The chain is built from TRBV9 and TRBJ2-1; D uncertain. The V gene's germline CDR1 is SGDLS and CDR2 YYNGEE. The CDR3 has 15 residues. The V end lost 4 bases, the J end lost 0 bases, and 11 bases lay between the germline ends. For the CDR3, the DNA is TGTGCCAGCAGCCAAACTCAAAGCTCCTACAATGAGCAGTTCTTC. Translated, it gives CASSQTQSSYNEQFF.

CDR3 region: CASSLGTRELFF. CDR3 bases: TGTGCCAGCAGCCTGGGGACCAGGGAACTGTTTTTT. This chain links TRBV5-5 with TRBJ1-4; D may be TRBD1 (5 bases). Germline V gene lookup returns CDR1 SGHKS and CDR2 YYEKEE (reference sequence). This CDR3 has 12 residues. Trimming removed 4 bases at V and 12 bases at J, with 13 bases between. Full variable domain (outside the CDR3, taken from reference TRBV5-5 and TRBJ1-4): DAGVTQSPTHLIKTRGQQVTLRCSPISGHKSVSWYQQVLGQGPQFIFQYYEKEERGRGNFPDRFSARQFPNYSSELNVNALLLGDSALYLCASSLGTRELFFGSGTQLSVL.